Included here is one T cell receptor (beta chain) sequence, with context. The antigen remains unidentified. The CDR3 consists of 16 residues. CDR1 is MGHDK and CDR2 is SYGVNS in the germline V gene. V lost 7 bases, J lost 1 base, and 8 bases stayed unmatched. The source of the sample is a study of T cell responses to AZD1222 COVID-19 vaccine. General study results and limits: Repertoire sampling happened only post peak T cell response. Spike-specific TCR breadth rose after two AZD1222 doses, and depth rose as well. Of the AZD1222 recipients, only six or seven were seropositive at baseline. Reportedly, close to half of spike-specific TCRs are directed against unmutated variant regions.

The data were produced by immunoSEQ multiplex PCR, yet TCRdb's version contains in-frame clones alone and is incomplete. The sample records fewer than 150,000 clones, roughly 90% being singletons. This rearrangement joins TRBV25-1 to TRBJ1-5; 9 bases agree with TRBD1. Sequencing was performed on peripheral blood, taken 28 days after the second AZD1222 dose. The receptor was derived from an adult who received the AZD1222 COVID-19 vaccine. This CDR3 reads CASKVGQGRSNQPQHF. The CDR3 DNA reads as TGTGCCAGCAAAGTGGGACAGGGAAGGAGCAATCAGCCCCAGCATTTT.